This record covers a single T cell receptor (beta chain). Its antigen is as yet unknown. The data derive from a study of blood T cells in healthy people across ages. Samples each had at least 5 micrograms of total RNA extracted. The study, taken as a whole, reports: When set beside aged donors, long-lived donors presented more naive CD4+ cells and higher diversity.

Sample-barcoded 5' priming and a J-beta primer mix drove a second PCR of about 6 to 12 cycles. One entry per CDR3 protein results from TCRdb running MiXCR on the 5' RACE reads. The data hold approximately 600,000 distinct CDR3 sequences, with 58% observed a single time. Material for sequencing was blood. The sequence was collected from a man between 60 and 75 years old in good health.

The CDR3 DNA is TGTGCCAGCAGCCAAGATTGGGCCCCATCCTATGGCTACACCTTC. Protein product: CASSQDWAPSYGYTF. The chain combines TRBV3-1 with TRBJ1-2; D unclear. The V gene lost 0 bases and the J gene lost 4 bases, with 12 bases spanning the gap. The CDR3 loop spans 15 amino acids. From germline, CDR1 is LGHDT and CDR2 YNNKEL (reference sequence).